This note documents a single TCR beta chain sequence. These data belong to a study of cytomegalovirus exposure and HLA in healthy donors. The CDR3 length is 12 residues. Per germline, CDR1 MGHRA and CDR2 YSYEKL. Use of 60 Vbeta and 13 Jbeta primers characterized the PCR. Only in-frame clones appear in the TCRdb table, and some are missing; sequencing was by immunoSEQ multiplex PCR. The sample records 190,000 or so clones, roughly 77% being singletons. The sequenced sample consisted of PBMCs. This receptor was identified in a male donor in good health and CMV-seropositive. This sequence joins TRBV4-1 and TRBJ2-5, with D tentatively TRBD1 (5 bases). The DNA end is more similar to TRBJ2-7, so the J call may be wrong. CDR3 sequence reads: CASSLKGYEQYF. DNA for the CDR3: TGCGCCAGCAGCCTAAAGGGGTACGAGCAGTACTTC.